The 10 T cell receptor beta chains below come from one sample, sequenced in a study of blood T cell repertoires in COVID-19. Using immunoSEQ multiplex PCR, the repertoire was profiled, and TCRdb retains in-frame clones only, with some absent. The table shows about 250,000 clones, with roughly 87% occurring only once. Sequenced input: PBMCs or T cells enriched from blood (not recorded which). All receptors come from a woman aged 25 to 39 with acute COVID-19.

The CDR3 region is CASSLRLAGENEQFF. The CDR3 nucleotides are TGTGCCAGCAGCTTAAGGCTAGCGGGTGAAAATGAGCAGTTCTTC. The rearrangement uses TRBV7-9 and TRBJ2-1; TRBD2 agrees at 8 bases. V was clipped by 2 bases and J by 7 bases; unmatched bases: 7. The CDR3 length is 15 residues. Germline CDR1 reads SEHNR; CDR2 reads FQNEAQ (reference sequence).

V usage is TRBV7-9 and J usage is TRBJ2-5; D is unclear. The length of the CDR3 is 14 residues. Deletions cut 5 bases from V and 0 bases from J, with 10 bases between. CDR1 SEHNR and CDR2 FQNEAQ come from the germline V gene (reference sequence). As DNA, the CDR3 is TGTGCCAGCAGCCCCCGCCGGTACCAAGAGACCCAGTACTTC. Translated, it gives CASSPRRYQETQYF.

The J gene is TRBJ1-2, the V gene TRBV7-2; 9 positions match TRBD1. CDR1 is SGHTA and CDR2 is FQGNSA in the germline V gene. J gave up 6 bases and V 1 base, and 6 bases lay outside the gene matches. The CDR3 extends over 15 amino acids. The CDR3 sequence: CASSLGGTGLDGYTF. DNA of the CDR3: TGTGCCAGCAGCTTAGGGGGGACAGGGCTGGATGGCTACACCTTC.

The CDR3 region is CASSQNRGFNQPQHF. As DNA, the CDR3 is TGTGCCAGCAGCCAAAACAGGGGATTCAATCAGCCCCAGCATTTT. The chain links TRBV3-1 (or the pseudogene TRBV3-2) to TRBJ1-5; 7 nucleotides line up with TRBD1. Germline-derived CDR1 and CDR2 are LGHDT and YNNKEL (reference sequence). J lost 3 bases, V lost 2 bases, and 4 bases had no gene match. The CDR3 length is 15 residues.

The chain has TRBV5-5 and TRBJ1-5; 8 bases map to TRBD1. Germline V gene data show CDR1 as SGHKS and CDR2 as YYEKEE (reference sequence). The junction had 8 bases not matched to a gene; V was cut back by 3 bases and J by 0 bases. CDR3 length: 17 residues. Here the CDR3 DNA reads TGTGCCAGCAGCTCAGGACAGGGCCCAAATAGCAATCAGCCCCAGCATTTT. It specifies CASSSGQGPNSNQPQHF. Filled out from reference TRBV5-5 and TRBJ1-5, the complete variable domain reads DAGVTQSPTHLIKTRGQQVTLRCSPISGHKSVSWYQQVLGQGPQFIFQYYEKEERGRGNFPDRFSARQFPNYSSELNVNALLLGDSALYLCASSSGQGPNSNQPQHFGDGTRLSIL.

This rearrangement joins TRBV6-1 to TRBJ1-5, with D tentatively TRBD1 (5 bases). The CDR3 is 16 amino acids. The germline CDR1 and CDR2 sequences are MNHNS and SASEGT. Trimming shortened V by 4 bases and J by 2 bases, and 15 bases separated the two germline ends. CDR3 in amino acids: CASSAMIGGGNQPQHF. DNA of the CDR3: TGTGCCAGCAGTGCCATGATTGGAGGGGGCAATCAGCCCCAGCATTTT.

This chain links TRBV3-1 (or the pseudogene TRBV3-2) with TRBJ1-1; D perhaps matches TRBD1 (6 bases). Looked up from germline, CDR1 is LGHDT and CDR2 is YNNKEL (reference sequence). The germline V and J ends were trimmed by 0 bases and 11 bases, with 19 bases remaining between them. This CDR3 comprises 15 residues. CDR3 residues: CASSQDAWDTPLAFF. CDR3 DNA sequence: TGTGCCAGCAGCCAAGACGCATGGGACACCCCGCTGGCTTTCTTT.

This chain links TRBV3-1 (or the pseudogene TRBV3-2) with TRBJ2-2; TRBD2 matches 12 bases. With V trimmed by 4 bases and J by 5 bases, 5 bases remained unmatched. This CDR3 spans 16 amino acids. Germline V lookup: CDR1 LGHDT, CDR2 YNNKEL (reference sequence). CDR3 sequence: CASSRGLAGLTGELFF. In nucleotides, the CDR3 is TGTGCCAGCAGCCGCGGACTAGCGGGGTTGACCGGGGAGCTGTTTTTT.

The gene calls are TRBV19 and TRBJ2-4, with a weak D call TRBD1 (5 bases). Trimming pared 6 bases from V and 0 bases from J, leaving 24 bases between. CDR1 LNHDA and CDR2 SQIVND come from the germline V gene (reference sequence). The CDR3 extends over 19 amino acids. The CDR3 region has the DNA TGTGCCAGTAGCGTCCGAATGCAGAGAAGGGGCTTAGCCAAAAACATTCAGTACTTC. Encoded protein: CASSVRMQRRGLAKNIQYF.

This clone was seen more than once but under ten times. This rearrangement joins TRBV6-1 to TRBJ1-2, with no clear D. The CDR3 sequence is 13 residues long. Deletions cut 2 bases from V and 6 bases from J, with 10 bases between. Germline values: CDR1 MNHNS, CDR2 SASEGT. The CDR3 here is CASSELGRDGYTF. The CDR3 DNA is TGTGCCAGCAGTGAACTCGGCCGGGATGGCTACACCTTC.